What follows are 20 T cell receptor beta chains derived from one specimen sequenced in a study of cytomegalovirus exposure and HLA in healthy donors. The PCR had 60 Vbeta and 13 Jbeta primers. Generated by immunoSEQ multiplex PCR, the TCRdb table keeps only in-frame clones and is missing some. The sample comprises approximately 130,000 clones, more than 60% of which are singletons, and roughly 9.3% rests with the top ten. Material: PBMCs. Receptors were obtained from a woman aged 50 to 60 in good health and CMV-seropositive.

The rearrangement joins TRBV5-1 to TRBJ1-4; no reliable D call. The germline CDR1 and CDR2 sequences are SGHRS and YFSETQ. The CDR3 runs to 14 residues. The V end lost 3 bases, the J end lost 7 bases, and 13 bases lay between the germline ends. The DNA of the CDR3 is TGCGCCAGCAGCTCGGGTCAACGAGGTGAAAAACTGTTTTTT. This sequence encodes CASSSGQRGEKLFF.

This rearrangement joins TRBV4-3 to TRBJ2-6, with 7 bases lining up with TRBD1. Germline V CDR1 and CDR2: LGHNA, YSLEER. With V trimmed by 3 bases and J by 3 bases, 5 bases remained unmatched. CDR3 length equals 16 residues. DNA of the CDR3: TGCGCCAGCAGCCATGAGGGGGCCGGTGGGGCCAACGTCCTGACTTTC. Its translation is CASSHEGAGGANVLTF.

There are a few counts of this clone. The CDR3 protein is CASSIGTSGSVWGNEQFF. For the CDR3, the DNA is TGTGCCAGTAGTATTGGAACTAGCGGGTCTGTTTGGGGCAATGAGCAGTTCTTC. The J gene is TRBJ2-1, the V gene TRBV19; 9 bases match TRBD2. The CDR3 is 18 amino acids. The V gene end was trimmed by 3 bases and the J gene end by 6 bases; junction bases not matched to a gene: 15. The germline V gene encodes CDR1 LNHDA and CDR2 SQIVND (reference sequence).

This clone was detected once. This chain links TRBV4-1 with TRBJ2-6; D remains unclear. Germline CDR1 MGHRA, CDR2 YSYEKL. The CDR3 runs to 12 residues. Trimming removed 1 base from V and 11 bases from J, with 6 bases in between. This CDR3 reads CASSQALDVLTF. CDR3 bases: TGCGCCAGCAGCCAAGCTCTAGACGTCCTGACTTTC.

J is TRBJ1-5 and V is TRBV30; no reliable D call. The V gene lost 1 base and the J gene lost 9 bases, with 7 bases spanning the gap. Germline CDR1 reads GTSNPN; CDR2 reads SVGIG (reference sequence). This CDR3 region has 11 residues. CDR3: CAWSDFGPQHF. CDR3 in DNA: TGTGCCTGGAGTGACTTTGGGCCCCAGCATTTT.

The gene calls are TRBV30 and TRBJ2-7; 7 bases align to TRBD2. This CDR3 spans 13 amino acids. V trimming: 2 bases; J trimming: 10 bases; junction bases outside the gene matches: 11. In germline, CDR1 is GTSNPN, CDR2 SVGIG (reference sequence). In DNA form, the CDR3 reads TGTGCCTGGAGTTTGAACGGGAGGCAGGTTCAGTACTTC. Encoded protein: CAWSLNGRQVQYF.

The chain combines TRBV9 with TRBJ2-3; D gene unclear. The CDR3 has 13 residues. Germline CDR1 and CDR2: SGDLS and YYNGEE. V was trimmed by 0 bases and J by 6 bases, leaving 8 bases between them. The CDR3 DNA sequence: TGTGCCAGCAGCGTAGCTATGGGCGATACGCAGTATTTT. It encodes CASSVAMGDTQYF.

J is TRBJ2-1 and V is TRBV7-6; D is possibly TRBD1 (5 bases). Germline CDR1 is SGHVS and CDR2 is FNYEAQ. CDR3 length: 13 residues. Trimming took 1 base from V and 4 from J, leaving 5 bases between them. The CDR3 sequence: CASSLGQYNEQFF. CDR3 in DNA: TGTGCCAGCAGCTTAGGACAGTACAATGAGCAGTTCTTC.

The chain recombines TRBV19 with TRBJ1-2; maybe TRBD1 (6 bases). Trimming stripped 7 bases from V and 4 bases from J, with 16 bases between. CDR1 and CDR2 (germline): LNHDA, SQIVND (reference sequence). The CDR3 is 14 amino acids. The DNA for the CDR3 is TGTGCCAGTAATGAGGGCAGGGGCCCCTATGGCTACACCTTC. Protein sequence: CASNEGRGPYGYTF.

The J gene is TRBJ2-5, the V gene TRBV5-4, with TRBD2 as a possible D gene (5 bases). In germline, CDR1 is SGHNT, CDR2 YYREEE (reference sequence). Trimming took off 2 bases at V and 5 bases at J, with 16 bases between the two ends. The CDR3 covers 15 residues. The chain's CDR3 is CASSLSSRGRETQYF. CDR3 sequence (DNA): TGTGCCAGCAGCTTAAGTAGCCGGGGTAGGGAGACCCAGTACTTC. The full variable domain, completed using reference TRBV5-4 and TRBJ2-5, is ETGVTQSPTHLIKTRGQQVTLRCSSQSGHNTVSWYQQALGQGPQFIFQYYREEENGRGNFPPRFSGLQFPNYSSELNVNALELDDSALYLCASSLSSRGRETQYFGPGTRLLVL.

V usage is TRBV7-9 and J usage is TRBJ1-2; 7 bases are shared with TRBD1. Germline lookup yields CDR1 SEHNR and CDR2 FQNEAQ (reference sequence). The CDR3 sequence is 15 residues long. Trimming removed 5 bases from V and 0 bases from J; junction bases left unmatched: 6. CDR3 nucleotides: TGTGCCAGCAGCACTCAAGGGACAGCTAACTATGGCTACACCTTC. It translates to CASSTQGTANYGYTF.

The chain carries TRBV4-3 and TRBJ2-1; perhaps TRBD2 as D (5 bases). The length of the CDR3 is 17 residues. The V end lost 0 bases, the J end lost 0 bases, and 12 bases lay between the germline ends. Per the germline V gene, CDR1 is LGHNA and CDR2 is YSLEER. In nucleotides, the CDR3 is TGCGCCAGCAGCCAAGAAAGCGGACTCTACTCCTACAATGAGCAGTTCTTC. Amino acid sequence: CASSQESGLYSYNEQFF.

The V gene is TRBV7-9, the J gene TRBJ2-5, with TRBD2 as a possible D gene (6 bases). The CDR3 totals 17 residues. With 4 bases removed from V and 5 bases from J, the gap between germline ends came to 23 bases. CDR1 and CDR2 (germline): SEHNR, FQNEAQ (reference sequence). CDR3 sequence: CASSYSLGRGLGETQYF. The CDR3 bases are TGTGCCAGCAGCTATTCCTTGGGGCGGGGCCTGGGGGAGACCCAGTACTTC.

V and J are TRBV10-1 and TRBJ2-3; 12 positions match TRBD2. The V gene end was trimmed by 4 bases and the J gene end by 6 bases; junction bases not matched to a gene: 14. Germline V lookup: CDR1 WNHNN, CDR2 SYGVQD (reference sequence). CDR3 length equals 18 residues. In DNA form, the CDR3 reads TGCGCCAGCAGTGTTGGTCCCAAGACTAGCGGGAGAATGGATACGCAGTATTTT. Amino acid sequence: CASSVGPKTSGRMDTQYF.

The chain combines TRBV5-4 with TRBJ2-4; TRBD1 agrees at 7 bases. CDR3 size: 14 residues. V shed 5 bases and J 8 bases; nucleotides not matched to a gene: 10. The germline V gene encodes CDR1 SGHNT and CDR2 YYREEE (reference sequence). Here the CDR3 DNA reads TGTGCCAGCAGTCTTGACAGGGTTACAGACATTCAGTACTTC. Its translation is CASSLDRVTDIQYF.

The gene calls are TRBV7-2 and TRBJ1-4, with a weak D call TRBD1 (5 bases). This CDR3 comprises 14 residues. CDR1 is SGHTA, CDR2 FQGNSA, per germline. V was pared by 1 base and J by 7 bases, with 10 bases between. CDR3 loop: CASSLVQGSEKLFF. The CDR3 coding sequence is TGTGCCAGCAGCTTAGTCCAGGGCTCTGAAAAACTGTTTTTT. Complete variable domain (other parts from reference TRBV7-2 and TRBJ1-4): GAGVSQSPSNKVTEKGKDVELRCDPISGHTALYWYRQSLGQGLEFLIYFQGNSAPDKSGLPSDRFSAERTGGSVSTLTIQRTQQEDSAVYLCASSLVQGSEKLFFGSGTQLSVL.

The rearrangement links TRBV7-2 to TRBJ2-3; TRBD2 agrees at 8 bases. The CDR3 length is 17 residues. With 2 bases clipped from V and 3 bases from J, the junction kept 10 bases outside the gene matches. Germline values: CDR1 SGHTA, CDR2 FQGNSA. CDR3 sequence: CASSLSQNGGATDTQYF. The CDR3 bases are TGTGCCAGCAGCTTAAGTCAAAACGGGGGGGCTACAGATACGCAGTATTTT. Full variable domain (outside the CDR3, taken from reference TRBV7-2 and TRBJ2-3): GAGVSQSPSNKVTEKGKDVELRCDPISGHTALYWYRQSLGQGLEFLIYFQGNSAPDKSGLPSDRFSAERTGGSVSTLTIQRTQQEDSAVYLCASSLSQNGGATDTQYFGPGTRLTVL.

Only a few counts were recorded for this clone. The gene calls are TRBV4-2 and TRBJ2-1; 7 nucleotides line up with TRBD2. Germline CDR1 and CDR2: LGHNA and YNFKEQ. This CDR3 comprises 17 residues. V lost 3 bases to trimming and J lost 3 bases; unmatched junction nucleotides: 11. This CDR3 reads CASSHPISERDYNEQFF. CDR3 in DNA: TGTGCCAGCAGCCACCCAATATCGGAGCGGGACTACAATGAGCAGTTCTTC.

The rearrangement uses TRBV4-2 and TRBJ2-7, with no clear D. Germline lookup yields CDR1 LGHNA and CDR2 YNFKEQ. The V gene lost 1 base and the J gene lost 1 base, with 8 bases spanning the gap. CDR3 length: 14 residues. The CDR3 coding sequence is TGTGCCAGCAGCCAAGTCGCAGGTTCCTACGAGCAGTACTTC. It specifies CASSQVAGSYEQYF.

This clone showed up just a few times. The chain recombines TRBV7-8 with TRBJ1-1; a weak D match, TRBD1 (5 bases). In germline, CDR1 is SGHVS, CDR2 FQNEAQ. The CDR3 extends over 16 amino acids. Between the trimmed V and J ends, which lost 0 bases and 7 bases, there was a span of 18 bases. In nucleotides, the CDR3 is TGTGCCAGCAGCTTAGCGGTTGGAGGGACGCTCGATGAAGCTTTCTTT. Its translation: CASSLAVGGTLDEAFF.